The 5 T cell receptor beta chains given below trace back to one sample, sequenced in a study of cytomegalovirus exposure and HLA in healthy donors. A multiplex PCR was run with 60 Vbeta primers and 13 Jbeta primers. Clones were sequenced by immunoSEQ multiplex PCR, and TCRdb holds only the in-frame ones, with some missing. The table lists around 140,000 clones, more than 60% of them singletons, with approximately 1.5% in the top ten. Sequencing input: PBMCs. These receptors all come from a woman aged 18-29 years in good health and CMV-seronegative.

The rearrangement uses TRBV2 and TRBJ2-2; 10 bases map to TRBD2. Germline lookup yields CDR1 SNHLY and CDR2 FYNNEI. Trimming at V came to 4 bases and at J to 4 bases, leaving 3 bases not matched to a gene. The CDR3 sequence is 15 residues long. The CDR3 DNA sequence: TGTGCCAGCAGTGGGGCTAGCGGGGGCACCGGGGAGCTGTTTTTT. Its translation: CASSGASGGTGELFF.

The V call is TRBV9, the J call TRBJ2-2; 10 bases align to TRBD1. J was trimmed by 1 base and V by 5 bases; bases with no gene match: 5. This CDR3 has 16 residues. CDR1 and CDR2 (germline): SGDLS, YYNGEE. The CDR3 region is CASSLGTGENTGELFF. DNA of the CDR3: TGTGCCAGCAGTCTAGGGACAGGGGAGAACACCGGGGAGCTGTTTTTT.

The gene calls are TRBV6-5 and TRBJ2-1; weak D call: TRBD2 (6 bases). The CDR3 consists of 15 residues. Germline CDR1 is MNHEY and CDR2 is SVGAGI. V was shortened by 0 bases and J by 7 bases, with 13 bases between the two germline ends. CDR3 bases: TGTGCCAGCAGTTACTCGCTTGGTCGGGAGAATGAGCAGTTCTTC. It specifies CASSYSLGRENEQFF.

The chain carries TRBV18 and TRBJ2-7; TRBD2 might be the D (6 bases). Germline CDR1 KGHSH, CDR2 LQKENI. The CDR3 has 18 residues. V was trimmed by 5 bases and J by 0 bases, leaving 23 bases between them. CDR3 nucleotide sequence: TGTGCCAGCTCAAGAGGGGCGATCGGGACTGGTCCCTCCTACGAGCAGTACTTC. It encodes CASSRGAIGTGPSYEQYF.

The genes are TRBV12-5 and TRBJ2-3, with unresolved D. Germline-derived CDR1 and CDR2 are LGHNT and FRNRAP. Deletions cut 5 bases from V and 2 bases from J, with 11 bases between. This CDR3 contains 14 residues. CDR3 protein: CASGPPGPTDTQYF. CDR3 in DNA: TGTGCTAGTGGTCCCCCGGGTCCCACAGATACGCAGTATTTT. The variable domain in full, completed from reference TRBV12-5 and TRBJ2-3, reads DARVTQTPRHKVTEMGQEVTMRCQPILGHNTVFWYRQTMMQGLELLAYFRNRAPLDDSGMPKDRFSAEMPDATLATLKIQPSEPRDSAVYFCASGPPGPTDTQYFGPGTRLTVL.